These 8 T cell receptor beta chains were sequenced from one sample in a study of blood T cell repertoires in COVID-19. Sequencing was performed with immunoSEQ multiplex PCR; in TCRdb, only in-frame clones are kept and a portion is missing. The top ten clones hold approximately 2.9% of a sample with about 300,000 clones, roughly 91% of them seen once. The specimen sequenced was PBMCs or T cells enriched from blood (not recorded which). These receptor sequences come from a woman between 50 and 59 years old who had been exposed to COVID-19.

Here the CDR3 DNA reads TGTGCCAGCAGGAGGACAGGCCCTAATGAAAAACTGTTTTTT. It specifies CASRRTGPNEKLFF. This chain uses TRBV6-5 with TRBJ1-4; the match to TRBD1 covers 7 bases. The CDR3 loop spans 14 amino acids. The germline V gene has CDR1 MNHEY and CDR2 SVGAGI. With V trimmed by 6 bases and J by 3 bases, 4 bases remained unmatched.

This chain uses TRBV19 with TRBJ2-7; D is perhaps TRBD1 (5 bases). CDR1 is LNHDA and CDR2 is SQIVND in the germline V gene (reference sequence). The CDR3 has 14 amino acids. The V end lost 4 bases, the J end lost 0 bases, and 10 bases lay between the germline ends. Written as DNA, the CDR3 is TGTGCCAGTAGTAGCCAGGGAAGCTCCTACGAGCAGTACTTC. Its translation: CASSSQGSSYEQYF.

The rearrangement links TRBV3-1 (or the pseudogene TRBV3-2) to TRBJ2-3; tentatively, D is TRBD2 (7 bases). V lost 4 bases, J lost 4 bases, and 9 bases lay in between. CDR3 length: 13 residues. Germline V gene sequence: CDR1 LGHDT, CDR2 YNNKEL (reference sequence). The CDR3, as DNA: TGTGCCAGCAGCCCGGGGGGCGCAGATACGCAGTATTTT. Amino acid sequence: CASSPGGADTQYF.

This chain uses TRBV29-1 with TRBJ1-2, with D possibly matching TRBD1 (5 bases). Germline V CDR1 and CDR2: SQVTM, ANQGSEA. V lost 4 bases to trimming and J lost 0 bases, with 12 bases between them. The CDR3 contains 14 residues. CDR3 amino acids: CSVAGHLTNYGYTF. The CDR3, as DNA: TGCAGCGTTGCCGGACACCTAACTAACTATGGCTACACCTTC. Full variable domain (outside the CDR3, taken from reference TRBV29-1 and TRBJ1-2): SAVISQKPSRDICQRGTSLTIQCQVDSQVTMMFWYRQQPGQSLTLIATANQGSEATYESGFVIDKFPISRPNLTFSTLTVSNMSPEDSSIYLCSVAGHLTNYGYTFGSGTRLTVV.

V gene TRBV7-6 combines with J gene TRBJ1-6, with unresolved D. Trimming left V 0 bases short and J 8 bases short, with 5 bases between. CDR1 is SGHVS and CDR2 is FNYEAQ in the germline V gene. This CDR3 has 13 amino acids. CDR3 sequence reads: CASSLAAHSPLHF. CDR3 nucleotide sequence: TGTGCCAGCAGCTTAGCGGCTCATTCACCCCTCCACTTT.

V gene TRBV7-9 combines with J gene TRBJ1-5; 9 positions match TRBD1. The CDR3 runs 16 residues. The germline V gene has CDR1 SEHNR and CDR2 FQNEAQ (reference sequence). The trim removed 2 bases at V and 4 bases at J, leaving 6 bases unmatched. The CDR3 DNA reads TGTGCCAGCAGCTTATATCAGACAGGGGGTAATCAGCCCCAGCATTTT. Translating it yields CASSLYQTGGNQPQHF.

The chain recombines TRBV19 with TRBJ2-7, with 10 positions matching TRBD2. Germline CDR1 reads LNHDA; CDR2 reads SQIVND (reference sequence). CDR3 length equals 15 residues. V trimming: 6 bases; J trimming: 0 bases; junction bases outside the gene matches: 5. The CDR3 region is CASSPLAGGSYEQYF. CDR3 bases: TGTGCCAGTAGCCCGTTAGCGGGGGGCTCCTACGAGCAGTACTTC.

V gene TRBV6-5 combines with J gene TRBJ2-7; weak D call: TRBD1 (5 bases). Germline loops: CDR1 MNHEY, CDR2 SVGAGI. The CDR3 spans 12 residues. V lost 4 bases to trimming and J lost 6 bases, with 10 bases between them. The CDR3 sequence is CASSSTGFEQYF. The CDR3 DNA reads as TGTGCCAGCAGTTCAACAGGATTCGAGCAGTACTTC.